A single sample is the source of the 11 T cell receptor beta chains below, sequenced in a study of cytomegalovirus exposure and HLA in healthy donors. The table came from immunoSEQ multiplex PCR; TCRdb's copy has only in-frame clones and leaves some out. This sample has 200,000 or so clones, with roughly 82% found just once. The sample comprised PBMCs. The receptors originated from a man between 18 and 29 years old in good health and CMV-seropositive.

The rearrangement links TRBV6-1 to TRBJ1-1; 9 positions agree with TRBD1. V lost 5 bases and J lost 3; bases outside the gene matches: 7. Per germline, CDR1 MNHNS and CDR2 SASEGT. This CDR3 spans 15 amino acids. CDR3 sequence reads: CASSKRTGADTEAFF. CDR3 nucleotide sequence: TGTGCCAGCAGTAAACGGACAGGGGCTGACACTGAAGCTTTCTTT.

The V gene is TRBV5-6, the J gene TRBJ2-7, with 10 nucleotides matching TRBD1. Trimming took 4 bases from V and 4 from J; bases not matched to a gene: 5. The CDR3 is 14 residues long. Germline lookup yields CDR1 SGHDT and CDR2 YYEEEE. CDR3 protein: CASSPRQGAYEQYF. CDR3 in DNA: TGTGCCAGCAGCCCGAGACAGGGGGCTTACGAGCAGTACTTC.

This clone was picked up a small number of times. The J gene is TRBJ1-4, the V gene TRBV28; no definite D call. Germline loops: CDR1 MDHEN, CDR2 SYDVKM. This CDR3 has 15 residues. V gave up 5 bases and J gave up 7 bases, with 17 bases separating them. The DNA of the CDR3 is TGTGCCAGCAGTGAGAGGAGGCAGGAAGGTGAAAAACTGTTTTTT. Its protein product is CASSERRQEGEKLFF.

The chain is built from TRBV29-1 and TRBJ2-5, with TRBD2 matching 7 bases. Germline assignment: CDR1 SQVTM and CDR2 ANQGSEA. CDR3 length: 16 amino acids. Trimming cost V 1 base and J 2 bases; bases outside gene matches: 10. In DNA, the CDR3 is TGCAGCGTTGAAGGTGATCTAGCGGAATTTCAAGAGACCCAGTACTTC. This codes for CSVEGDLAEFQETQYF.

This clone was seen just once. The chain uses TRBV7-9 and TRBJ1-1, with a tentative D call TRBD1 (6 bases). CDR1 SEHNR and CDR2 FQNEAQ come from the germline V gene (reference sequence). The CDR3 totals 13 residues. V was shortened by 6 bases and J by 8 bases, with 16 bases between the two germline ends. The chain's CDR3 is CASSQTTGAEAFF. The CDR3, as DNA: TGTGCCAGCAGTCAGACGACAGGCGCCGAAGCTTTCTTT.

This sequence joins TRBV9 and TRBJ2-2; 7 positions match TRBD2. The germline CDR1 and CDR2 sequences are SGDLS and YYNGEE. V lost 3 bases and J lost 7; bases outside the gene matches: 9. The length of the CDR3 is 15 residues. The CDR3 coding sequence is TGTGCCAGCAGCGGAGGTGGAGGGAGGGACGGGGAGCTGTTTTTT. Translating it yields CASSGGGGRDGELFF.

The rearrangement links TRBV4-2 to TRBJ2-2, with TRBD2 as a possible D gene (6 bases). V was cut by 0 bases and J by 0 bases, with 11 bases left in between. The CDR3 runs to 17 residues. CDR1 LGHNA and CDR2 YNFKEQ come from the germline V gene. The CDR3 sequence: CASSQEDPGANTGELFF. CDR3 DNA: TGTGCCAGCAGCCAAGAGGACCCGGGGGCGAACACCGGGGAGCTGTTTTTT.

This chain links TRBV7-3 with TRBJ2-5, with 9 bases fitting TRBD2. Trimming at V came to 1 base and at J to 2 bases, leaving 5 bases not matched to a gene. The germline gives CDR1 SGHTA, CDR2 FQGTGA. This CDR3 is 16 amino acids long. CDR3 sequence: CASSLSTLAGQETQYF. The CDR3 DNA reads TGTGCCAGCAGCTTAAGCACGCTAGCGGGGCAAGAGACCCAGTACTTC. The full variable domain, with the rest looked up from reference TRBV7-3 and TRBJ2-5, is GAGVSQTPSNKVTEKGKYVELRCDPISGHTALYWYRQSLGQGPEFLIYFQGTGAADDSGLPNDRFFAVRPEGSVSTLKIQRTERGDSAVYLCASSLSTLAGQETQYFGPGTRLLVL.

The count of this clone is one. V gene TRBV27 combines with J gene TRBJ1-2, with 7 bases lining up with TRBD1. CDR1 is MNHEY, CDR2 SMNVEV, per germline (reference sequence). J was trimmed by 5 bases and V by 6 bases; bases with no gene match: 9. The CDR3 consists of 14 residues. The CDR3 DNA reads as TGTGCCAGCAGCCAAGGGGGACAGACTTATGGCTACACCTTC. It yields the protein CASSQGGQTYGYTF.

This sequence joins TRBV5-4 and TRBJ1-2; no firm D call. Germline V gene sequence: CDR1 SGHNT, CDR2 YYREEE (reference sequence). This CDR3 is 14 amino acids long. The V gene lost 0 bases and the J gene lost 7 bases, with 13 bases spanning the gap. The CDR3 bases are TGTGCCAGCAGCTTGGTCCTAGGAAGCAGTGGCTACACCTTC. It encodes CASSLVLGSSGYTF.

The rearrangement uses TRBV27 and TRBJ1-4; D may be TRBD1 (5 bases). CDR1 MNHEY and CDR2 SMNVEV come from the germline V gene (reference sequence). The CDR3 consists of 14 residues. Trimming removed 4 bases from V and 3 bases from J, with 9 bases in between. DNA of the CDR3: TGTGCCAGCAGTTCAGGGTTTGCTAATGAAAAACTGTTTTTT. Residues: CASSSGFANEKLFF.